What follows are 26 T cell receptor beta chains derived from one specimen sequenced in a study of human versus mouse CDR3 diversity and MHC coevolution. The method was immunoSEQ multiplex PCR; TCRdb's version includes in-frame clones alone and lacks a portion of them. Of some 60,000 clones listed, around 94% are singletons. The sample comprised naive CD4+ T cells from blood. The subset was: CD45RO-negative CD62L-positive naive CD4 T cells. These TCRs come from a person aged 55 to 75 in good health.

This chain links TRBV10-3 with TRBJ2-2, with D possibly being TRBD1 (6 bases). With 2 bases removed from V and 8 bases from J, the gap between germline ends came to 21 bases. Germline-derived CDR1 and CDR2 are ENHRY and SYGVKD. The CDR3 runs 17 residues. CDR3 loop: CAISEGRQGLSSGELFF. DNA of the CDR3: TGTGCCATCAGTGAGGGTAGGCAGGGGCTCTCATCGGGGGAGCTGTTTTTT.

The chain combines TRBV11-2 with TRBJ2-2; D is unclear. V lost 0 bases to trimming and J lost 4 bases, with 6 bases between them. Germline CDR1 SGHAT, CDR2 FQNNGV. The CDR3 consists of 14 residues. The CDR3 DNA reads TGTGCCAGCAGCTTAGATAGTACCACCGGGGAGCTGTTTTTT. The encoded protein is CASSLDSTTGELFF.

This chain links TRBV18 with TRBJ1-2; 7 bases are shared with TRBD1. The CDR3 is 14 amino acids. Trimming removed 3 bases from V and 2 bases from J; junction bases left unmatched: 3. CDR1 and CDR2 (germline): KGHSH, LQKENI. CDR3 in amino acids: CASSPGDSNYGYTF. DNA of the CDR3: TGTGCCAGCTCACCGGGGGACAGCAACTATGGCTACACCTTC. The whole variable domain, remainder taken from reference TRBV18 and TRBJ1-2, is NAGVMQNPRHLVRRRGQEARLRCSPMKGHSHVYWYRQLPEEGLKFMVYLQKENIIDESGMPKERFSAEFPKEGPSILRIQQVVRGDSAAYFCASSPGDSNYGYTFGSGTRLTVV.

The gene calls are TRBV27 and TRBJ1-1; D not certain. The CDR3 runs 13 residues. Germline loops: CDR1 MNHEY, CDR2 SMNVEV (reference sequence). Trimming took off 5 bases at V and 5 bases at J, with 12 bases between the two ends. The CDR3 coding sequence is TGTGCCAGCAGTGGAGGGATATTGACTGAAGCTTTCTTT. As protein: CASSGGILTEAFF.

The J gene is TRBJ1-2, the V gene TRBV28, with a possible D match to TRBD1 (5 bases). The V end lost 6 bases, the J end lost 3 bases, and 17 bases lay between the germline ends. The CDR3 covers 15 residues. Germline V lookup: CDR1 MDHEN, CDR2 SYDVKM. The chain's CDR3 is CASSSPGGGDYGYTF. In DNA, the CDR3 is TGTGCCAGCAGCTCCCCCGGGGGAGGAGACTATGGCTACACCTTC.

The rearrangement joins TRBV5-4 to TRBJ2-1, with TRBD2 as a possible D gene (6 bases). CDR3 length equals 14 residues. Germline CDR1 and CDR2: SGHNT and YYREEE (reference sequence). V was shortened by 6 bases and J by 9 bases, with 19 bases between the two germline ends. For the CDR3, the DNA is TGTGCCAGCAACTCCGGGACTCCCGGCGGTGAGCAGTTCTTC. Translation: CASNSGTPGGEQFF.

The chain carries TRBV7-2 and TRBJ2-3; 10 positions agree with TRBD2. CDR1 and CDR2 (germline): SGHTA, FQGNSA. Trimming removed 2 bases from V and 3 bases from J; junction bases left unmatched: 8. CDR3 size: 17 residues. Here the CDR3 reads CASSLRSGRGWTDTQYF. The CDR3 bases are TGTGCCAGCAGCTTACGCAGCGGGAGGGGGTGGACAGATACGCAGTATTTT.

The rearrangement uses TRBV5-1 and TRBJ2-7, with D maybe TRBD2 (5 bases). V was shortened by 4 bases and J by 5 bases, with 19 bases between the two germline ends. The CDR3 runs to 15 residues. CDR1 and CDR2 (germline): SGHRS, YFSETQ. The CDR3 sequence is CASSPKVRAPDEQYF. The CDR3 DNA reads TGCGCCAGCAGCCCCAAGGTGAGGGCCCCAGACGAGCAGTACTTC.

The rearrangement uses TRBV5-1 and TRBJ2-1; weak D call: TRBD1 (6 bases). The CDR3 covers 16 residues. Germline V gene data show CDR1 as SGHRS and CDR2 as YFSETQ. V lost 0 bases to trimming and J lost 0 bases, with 10 bases between them. CDR3 amino acids: CASSLEGGNSYNEQFF. In DNA, the CDR3 is TGCGCCAGCAGCTTGGAAGGGGGAAACTCCTACAATGAGCAGTTCTTC.

The chain couples TRBV19 to TRBJ1-2; 7 bases are shared with TRBD1. Losses at the gene ends were 5 bases for V and 5 bases for J; bases not matched to a gene: 5. Germline CDR1 is LNHDA and CDR2 is SQIVND (reference sequence). The CDR3 loop spans 13 amino acids. CDR3 bases: TGTGCCAGTAGTCCCACAGGGGTTTATGGCTACACCTTC. Translating it yields CASSPTGVYGYTF.

Worth noting for this clone: One junction end does not reproduce the germline sequence, and a read error may be involved. The V and J genes are TRBV6-1 and TRBJ2-5, with 9 bases lining up with TRBD2. The CDR3 length is 16 residues. Germline assignment: CDR1 MNHNS and CDR2 SASEGT. CDR3 sequence reads: CASSEATSGGWETQYF. The CDR3 DNA reads TGTGCCAGCAGCGAAGCGACTAGCGGAGGGTGGGAGACCCAGTACTTC.

This chain joins TRBV12-5 and TRBJ1-1; D unresolved. Trimming left V 0 bases short and J 5 bases short, with 7 bases between. CDR3 length: 13 residues. Per germline, CDR1 LGHNT and CDR2 FRNRAP. CDR3 protein: CASGLVGETEAFF. The CDR3 nucleotides read TGTGCTAGTGGTTTGGTCGGGGAGACTGAAGCTTTCTTT. Complete variable domain (other parts from reference TRBV12-5 and TRBJ1-1): DARVTQTPRHKVTEMGQEVTMRCQPILGHNTVFWYRQTMMQGLELLAYFRNRAPLDDSGMPKDRFSAEMPDATLATLKIQPSEPRDSAVYFCASGLVGETEAFFGQGTRLTVV.

This rearrangement joins TRBV29-1 to TRBJ1-1; 9 nucleotides match TRBD1. CDR3 length equals 12 residues. The V segment lost 7 bases and the J segment 8 bases; nucleotides outside the gene matches: 8. In germline, CDR1 is SQVTM, CDR2 ANQGSEA. CDR3 nucleotides: TGCAGCGCTCAAGGGGGACAGGGAGAAGCTTTCTTT. It specifies CSAQGGQGEAFF. Variable domain in full (rest from reference TRBV29-1 and TRBJ1-1): SAVISQKPSRDICQRGTSLTIQCQVDSQVTMMFWYRQQPGQSLTLIATANQGSEATYESGFVIDKFPISRPNLTFSTLTVSNMSPEDSSIYLCSAQGGQGEAFFGQGTRLTVV.

J is TRBJ2-5 and V is TRBV7-2; tentative D call: TRBD2 (6 bases). From germline, CDR1 is SGHTA and CDR2 FQGNSA. The CDR3 runs 13 residues. Trimming stripped 6 bases from V and 2 bases from J, with 10 bases between. The CDR3 DNA follows: TGTGCCAGCAGATTGACTAGTCAAGAGACCCAGTACTTC. This gives the protein CASRLTSQETQYF.

Concerning this clone: The sample carries other DNA sequences with the same CDR3. This CDR3 is CASSLGGTGGNQPQHF. The CDR3 DNA sequence: TGCGCCAGCAGCTTGGGTGGGACAGGGGGCAATCAGCCCCAGCATTTT. The chain employs TRBV5-1 and TRBJ1-5; 10 positions match TRBD1. CDR1 is SGHRS, CDR2 YFSETQ, per germline. The CDR3 loop spans 16 amino acids. The trim removed 0 bases at V and 2 bases at J, leaving 2 bases unmatched.

This rearrangement joins TRBV28 to TRBJ1-2, with TRBD1 as a possible D gene (6 bases). The germline V gene encodes CDR1 MDHEN and CDR2 SYDVKM. Trimming pared 5 bases from V and 4 bases from J, leaving 20 bases between. This CDR3 region has 16 residues. CDR3 in DNA: TGTGCCAGCAGTACCTACAACAGGGTTCAGGGCTATGGCTACACCTTC. Translation: CASSTYNRVQGYGYTF.

V and J are TRBV10-2 and TRBJ1-1, with 8 bases fitting TRBD1. CDR3 length equals 15 residues. Germline assignment: CDR1 WSHSY and CDR2 SAAADI. The trim removed 2 bases at V and 1 base at J, leaving 3 bases unmatched. The CDR3 loop reads CASSEPGGPNTEAFF. The CDR3 DNA reads as TGCGCCAGCAGTGAGCCAGGGGGCCCGAACACTGAAGCTTTCTTT.

The gene calls are TRBV6-6 and TRBJ2-3, with D tentatively TRBD2 (6 bases). The CDR3 has 15 residues. V was trimmed by 6 bases and J by 1 base, leaving 14 bases between them. Germline loops: CDR1 MNHNY, CDR2 SVGAGI (reference sequence). The chain's CDR3 is CASSVVGGGTDTQYF. The CDR3 coding sequence is TGTGCCAGCAGCGTAGTGGGCGGGGGCACAGATACGCAGTATTTT.

V and J are TRBV4-2 and TRBJ1-5; tentatively, D is TRBD1 (5 bases). This CDR3 comprises 16 residues. CDR1 and CDR2 (germline): LGHNA, YNFKEQ. Trimming stripped 0 bases from V and 2 bases from J, with 11 bases between. The chain's CDR3 is CASSQDGAGGNQPQHF. The CDR3 region has the DNA TGTGCCAGCAGCCAAGATGGTGCGGGGGGCAATCAGCCCCAGCATTTT.

The chain employs TRBV12-5 and TRBJ2-3; 11 bases are a match to TRBD2. This CDR3 spans 16 amino acids. Germline V lookup: CDR1 LGHNT, CDR2 FRNRAP. V gave up 1 base and J gave up 4 bases; unmatched junction bases: 4. The CDR3 nucleotides read TGTGCTAGTGGTTTGGGCACTAGCGGGAGTTCAGATACGCAGTATTTT. Translated: CASGLGTSGSSDTQYF.

The V call is TRBV29-1, the J call TRBJ1-2, with 7 nucleotides matching TRBD1. Germline loops: CDR1 SQVTM, CDR2 ANQGSEA. The junction had 16 bases not matched to a gene; V was cut back by 7 bases and J by 8 bases. This CDR3 has 14 residues. The CDR3 here is CSARFRDSPLGYTF. CDR3 DNA: TGCAGCGCCCGCTTCCGGGACAGCCCCCTCGGCTACACCTTC.

The chain is built from TRBV18 and TRBJ2-7; 8 bases are shared with TRBD2. Germline CDR1 reads KGHSH; CDR2 reads LQKENI. J gave up 1 base and V 3 bases, and 5 bases lay outside the gene matches. The CDR3 runs to 15 residues. The CDR3 DNA reads TGTGCCAGCTCACCCAGCGGGAGTGGTTCCTACGAGCAGTACTTC. This gives the protein CASSPSGSGSYEQYF. The full variable domain, in which reference TRBV18 and TRBJ2-7 provide the parts outside the CDR3, is NAGVMQNPRHLVRRRGQEARLRCSPMKGHSHVYWYRQLPEEGLKFMVYLQKENIIDESGMPKERFSAEFPKEGPSILRIQQVVRGDSAAYFCASSPSGSGSYEQYFGPGTRLTVT.

The CDR3 DNA reads as TGTGCCAGTAGTATCGGACAGGCCTACGAGCAGTACTTC. This codes for CASSIGQAYEQYF. V and J are TRBV19 and TRBJ2-7, with 7 bases aligning to TRBD1. Germline CDR1 reads LNHDA; CDR2 reads SQIVND (reference sequence). The V segment lost 3 bases and the J segment 2 bases; nucleotides outside the gene matches: 1. The CDR3 runs 13 residues.

The J gene is TRBJ1-1, the V gene TRBV5-1, with no clear D. CDR3 length: 15 amino acids. Trimming stripped 0 bases from V and 3 bases from J, with 12 bases between. The germline V gene encodes CDR1 SGHRS and CDR2 YFSETQ. The CDR3 loop is CASSLAGGGDTEAFF. The CDR3 DNA reads as TGCGCCAGCAGCTTGGCAGGCGGCGGGGACACTGAAGCTTTCTTT.

The CDR3 here is CASSLSLAIEQYF. CDR3 DNA sequence: TGTGCCAGCAGCTTGAGCCTAGCGATCGAGCAGTACTTC. The chain is built from TRBV5-6 and TRBJ2-7; a weak D match, TRBD2 (6 bases). V was cut by 1 base and J by 6 bases, with 11 bases left in between. CDR1 is SGHDT, CDR2 YYEEEE, per germline. This CDR3 is 13 amino acids long.

This chain joins TRBV2 and TRBJ2-7; 9 nucleotides match TRBD1. The CDR3 length is 14 residues. Germline CDR1 is SNHLY and CDR2 is FYNNEI. The V and J ends lost 6 bases and 1 base, in that order; junction bases with no gene match: 4. The CDR3 region has the DNA TGTGCCAGCAGCGGGACAGGGCTTTCCTACGAGCAGTACTTC. Its protein product is CASSGTGLSYEQYF. The variable domain in full, with the rest retrieved from reference TRBV2 and TRBJ2-7, is EPEVTQTPSHQVTQMGQEVILRCVPISNHLYFYWYRQILGQKVEFLVSFYNNEISEKSEIFDDQFSVERPDGSNFTLKIRSTKLEDSAMYFCASSGTGLSYEQYFGPGTRLTVT.